This T cell receptor (beta chain) was captured by sequencing in a study of blood T cell repertoires in COVID-19. Study as a whole: PBMCs, B-cell-depleted T cells, or T cells provided the cDNA or gDNA that made up the material.

Adults between roughly 18 and 89 years of age took part from about two dozen US areas. Participants were placed into cohorts based on the clinical history they reported. Original processing notes: How many nucleated cells were present was estimated from reference gene primer amplification. Clones were sequenced by immunoSEQ multiplex PCR, and TCRdb holds only the in-frame ones, with some missing. The DNA gave D and trimming, while V, J and clone size come from that table. The sample consists of over 350,000 clones, 70% to 90% of them appearing once. Germline CDR1 and CDR2: ENHRY and SYGVKD. V lost 1 base, J lost 5 bases, and 6 bases lay in between. The CDR3 length is 12 residues.

The receptor comes from a woman aged 18 to 35 with acute COVID-19. The chain carries TRBV10-3 and TRBJ2-7; D is possibly TRBD2 (5 bases). Sequenced: PBMCs or T cells enriched from blood (not recorded which). The DNA for the CDR3 is TGTGCCATCAGTGAGTTCGGGGACGAGCAGTACTTC. Amino acids: CAISEFGDEQYF.